These T cell receptor beta chains were read from a single sample in a study of chemoradiotherapy in HPV16-positive cancers. Clones were read by immunoSEQ multiplex PCR, and TCRdb kept only the in-frame ones, dropping some. The data contain roughly 21,000 clones, 70% to 90% of them singletons. The starting material was blood, obtained from a patient who underwent chemoradiotherapy. These receptors came from a human donor with HPV-associated anogenital cancer. Each CDR3 is given with its conserved first and last residue. D genes are given only for firm matches. A clone size is listed for some rows: how often the clone was seen (once, few, many), or a class if it is expanded.

cdr3_nt cdr3_aa v_call clone_size d_call j_call
TGTGCCAGCAGCGGACAGGGTACTACGTGGGTAGCCAAAAACATTCAGTACTTC CASSGQGTTWVAKNIQYF TRBV2 - TRBD1 TRBJ2-4
TGTGCCAGCAGTCTACTGCCGGGACTAGCAAGCGAGCAGTACTTC CASSLLPGLASEQYF TRBV9 - TRBD2 TRBJ2-7
TGCAGCGTTAAGAACAGGAGGCACGAGCAGTACTTC CSVKNRRHEQYF TRBV29-1 - - TRBJ2-7
TGTGCCAGCAGCTTAGTGGACAGGGCAGGCTACACCTTC CASSLVDRAGYTF TRBV7-8 - TRBD1 TRBJ1-2
TGTGCCAGCAGCCCAACAGGGGGCGGTGAGACCCAGTACTTC CASSPTGGGETQYF TRBV7-9 - TRBD1 TRBJ2-5
TGTGCCAGCGCCCCTGGAGGGATCCCCTACGAGCAGTACTTC CASAPGGIPYEQYF TRBV25-1 - - TRBJ2-7
TGTGCCAGCAGTGAACAGGGAGCTGTTTCGGAGACCCAGTACTTC CASSEQGAVSETQYF TRBV2 - - TRBJ2-5
TGTGCCAGCAGCTTAGTGGGGGTACGCGAGCAGTACTTC CASSLVGVREQYF TRBV7-6 - - TRBJ2-7
TGTGCCAGCAGCTTAGAGCCGGGACAGACCCAGTACTTC CASSLEPGQTQYF TRBV11-3 - - TRBJ2-5
TGTGCCACCTCCGTGGCACTGAACACCGGGGAGCTGTTTTTT CATSVALNTGELFF TRBV15 - - TRBJ2-2
TGCGCCAGCAGCTTGATGCCGTACGAGCAGTACTTC CASSLMPYEQYF TRBV5-1 - - TRBJ2-7
TGTGCCACCAGCAGAGATGGCCTCGGGCTGGGGAGCTCCTACGAGCAGTACTTC CATSRDGLGLGSSYEQYF TRBV15 - - TRBJ2-7
TGTGCCAGCTCACCACGGCTAGCGGGAGGGGAGACCCAGTACTTC CASSPRLAGGETQYF TRBV18 - TRBD2 TRBJ2-5
TGTGCCAGCAGCGACCCTGGGGAGCGGGGCACAGATACGCAGTATTTT CASSDPGERGTDTQYF TRBV2 - - TRBJ2-3
TGTGCCAGCAGCCAAGCCTACGTCCGCGGGGAGTTTTACGAGCAGTACTTC CASSQAYVRGEFYEQYF TRBV14 - - TRBJ2-7
TGTGCCAGCAGCTACAGACCCTTACGAACTAATGAAAAACTGTTTTTT CASSYRPLRTNEKLFF TRBV5-6 - - TRBJ1-4
TGTGCCAGCAGCTCCCGGACCACCGAGCAGTACTTC CASSSRTTEQYF TRBV7-2 - - TRBJ2-7
TGTGCCAGTGCACAGGGGGGCAAAACTTTCTTT CASAQGGKTFF TRBV19 - TRBD1 TRBJ1-1
TGTGCCAGCAAAAACCGCGGGGGTTCCTACGAGCAGTACTTC CASKNRGGSYEQYF TRBV5-4 - TRBD2 TRBJ2-7
TGTGCCAGCAGCTTGGAGAGGTACGAGCAGTACTTC CASSLERYEQYF TRBV5-6 - - TRBJ2-7
TGTGCCAGCTCACCTTCGGCAGGAAACACCATATATTTT CASSPSAGNTIYF TRBV18 - - TRBJ1-3
TGTGCCAGCTCAACGATAGGGACAGCCTCGGGTCGGGTCAAAAACATTCAGTACTTC CASSTIGTASGRVKNIQYF TRBV18 - TRBD1 TRBJ2-4
TGTGCCAGCAGTCAAGTAGGCAGCTACTATGGCTACACCTTC CASSQVGSYYGYTF TRBV27 - - TRBJ1-2
TGTGCCAGTAGTATTACTAGCGGGAGGGATACGCAGTATTTT CASSITSGRDTQYF TRBV19 - TRBD2 TRBJ2-3
TGTGCCAGCAGCCCTCAAAAGCGGACCCAGTACTTC CASSPQKRTQYF TRBV7-2 - - TRBJ2-5
TGTGCCAGCAGCGTAGTACGGGGGGAAAGCGGCTCCTACAATGAGCAGTTCTTC CASSVVRGESGSYNEQFF TRBV9 - TRBD2 TRBJ2-1
TGTGCCAGCAGCTTAGAAAGGGGGCGAATAACCGGGGAGCTGTTTTTT CASSLERGRITGELFF TRBV11-2 - TRBD1 TRBJ2-2
TGTGCCAGCAGTTACGTACAGGGCCAGCCCCAGCATTTT CASSYVQGQPQHF TRBV6-5 - - TRBJ1-5
TGTGCCAGTAGTATGAGGGTCAGGGGATGGTCTAGCACAGATACGCAGTATTTT CASSMRVRGWSSTDTQYF TRBV19 - - TRBJ2-3
TGCGCCAGCAGCCAAGATCCGGCTCAAAGCTCCTACGAGCAGTACTTC CASSQDPAQSSYEQYF TRBV4-3 - - TRBJ2-7
TGTGCCAGCAGCTTGGTTTCCGGGGCGCGGGATGAAAAACTGTTTTTT CASSLVSGARDEKLFF TRBV5-4 - - TRBJ1-4
TGCGCCTGTAGGGGGCAAGACTCCTACAATGAGCAGTTCTTC CACRGQDSYNEQFF TRBV5-1 few TRBD1 TRBJ2-1
TGCGCCAGCGCGCCGCCAAAAGGACTCTTCACAGATACGCAGTATTTT CASAPPKGLFTDTQYF TRBV5-1 few - TRBJ2-3
TGTGCCAGCAGTTCCCTGACAGGGTTTTACGAGCAGTACTTC CASSSLTGFYEQYF TRBV6-5 - TRBD1 TRBJ2-7
TGCGCCAGCACCGGGGACGAGCCCTACTACGAGCAGTACTTC CASTGDEPYYEQYF TRBV10-1 - - TRBJ2-7
TGCGCCAGCGCCAAGGATAGGACTTACTACGAGCAGTACTTC CASAKDRTYYEQYF TRBV5-1 few - TRBJ2-7
TGTGCCAGCAGCTTTCAGGGGGCGGTCTATGGCTACACCTTC CASSFQGAVYGYTF TRBV5-6 - TRBD1 TRBJ1-2
TGTGCCAGCAGGGGTCTGGACATTGAATATGAAAAACTGTTTTTT CASRGLDIEYEKLFF TRBV9 once - TRBJ1-4
TGTGCCAGCAGCTCGACCGACAGCTCTGGGGCCAACGTCCTGACTTTC CASSSTDSSGANVLTF TRBV7-9 once - TRBJ2-6
TGTGCCAGCAGTGTCGGAGCTAACTATGGCTACACCTTC CASSVGANYGYTF TRBV6-5 - - TRBJ1-2
TGTGCCAGCAGTCTGGGGTCTCCAGGGAAAACTGGTGAAGCTTTCTTT CASSLGSPGKTGEAFF TRBV5-6 - - TRBJ1-1
TGTGCCAGCAGCTTAGGGGCAGGGATGAACACTGAAGCTTTCTTT CASSLGAGMNTEAFF TRBV7-2 - - TRBJ1-1
TGCAGCGTCGCCGCCGGACGCACCGGGGAGCTGTTTTTT CSVAAGRTGELFF TRBV29-1 - - TRBJ2-2
TGTGCCAGCAGCCGGTGGGGACTTGGGACTACTATCCGTGAGCAGTTCTTC CASSRWGLGTTIREQFF TRBV5-6 - TRBD2 TRBJ2-1
TGTGCCAGCAGCTCAAACAGGGGGGCGAATCAGCCCCAGCATTTT CASSSNRGANQPQHF TRBV7-8 - TRBD1 TRBJ1-5
TGTGCCAGCAGCTCGTGGGGTTCCCCTCAGCCCCAGCATTTT CASSSWGSPQPQHF TRBV5-8 - - TRBJ1-5
TGTGCCAGCTCACCAACTAGGACTGGGCGAGCTGAGCAGTTCTTC CASSPTRTGRAEQFF TRBV18 - - TRBJ2-1
TGTGCCACCGGAACCAGGGGGCGAGATACGCAGTATTTT CATGTRGRDTQYF TRBV27 - TRBD1 TRBJ2-3
TGTGCCAGTTCAGCCGACAGGACAGAAAAACTGTTTTTT CASSADRTEKLFF TRBV11-2 - - TRBJ1-4
TGTGCCAGCAGTCTATACGGGGGGACCTACGAGCAGTACTTC CASSLYGGTYEQYF TRBV6-5 once TRBD2 TRBJ2-7
TGTGCCAGCAGTCCGACCGGACTCTCCCTCGAGCAGTACTTC CASSPTGLSLEQYF TRBV28 few - TRBJ2-7
TGTGCCAGCAGCTTGCGCGACTCTAGCTCCTACGAGCAGTACTTC CASSLRDSSSYEQYF TRBV5-6 - - TRBJ2-7